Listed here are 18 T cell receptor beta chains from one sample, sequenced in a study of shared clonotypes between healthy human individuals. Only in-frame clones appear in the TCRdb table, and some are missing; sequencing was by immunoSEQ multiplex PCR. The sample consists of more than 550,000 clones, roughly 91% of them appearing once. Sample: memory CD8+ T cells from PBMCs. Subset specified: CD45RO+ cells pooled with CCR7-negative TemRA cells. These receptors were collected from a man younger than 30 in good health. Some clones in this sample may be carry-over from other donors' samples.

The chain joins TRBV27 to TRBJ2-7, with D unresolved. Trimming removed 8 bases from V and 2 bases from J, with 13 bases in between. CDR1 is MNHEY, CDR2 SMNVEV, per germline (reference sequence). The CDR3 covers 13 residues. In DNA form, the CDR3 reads TGTGCCAGCGCCGTCCGTATGGCCTACGAGCAGTACTTC. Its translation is CASAVRMAYEQYF.

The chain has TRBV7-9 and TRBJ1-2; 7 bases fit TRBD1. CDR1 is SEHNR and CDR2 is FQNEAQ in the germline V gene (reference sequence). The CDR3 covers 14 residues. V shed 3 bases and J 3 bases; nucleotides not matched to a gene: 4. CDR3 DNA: TGTGCCAGCAGCTTTGGACAGGTCGACTATGGCTACACCTTC. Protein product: CASSFGQVDYGYTF.

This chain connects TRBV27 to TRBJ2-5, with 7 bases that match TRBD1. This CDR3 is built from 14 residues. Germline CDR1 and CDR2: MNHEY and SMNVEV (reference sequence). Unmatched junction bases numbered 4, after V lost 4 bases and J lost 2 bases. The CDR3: CASSSGTVQETQYF. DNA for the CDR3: TGTGCCAGCAGTTCAGGGACAGTTCAAGAGACCCAGTACTTC.

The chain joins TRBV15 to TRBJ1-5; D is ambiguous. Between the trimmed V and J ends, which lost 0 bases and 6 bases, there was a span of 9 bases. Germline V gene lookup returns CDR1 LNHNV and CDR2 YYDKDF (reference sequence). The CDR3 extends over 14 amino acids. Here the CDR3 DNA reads TGTGCCACCAGCAGAGATTCGGGTACTCAGCCCCAGCATTTT. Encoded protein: CATSRDSGTQPQHF.

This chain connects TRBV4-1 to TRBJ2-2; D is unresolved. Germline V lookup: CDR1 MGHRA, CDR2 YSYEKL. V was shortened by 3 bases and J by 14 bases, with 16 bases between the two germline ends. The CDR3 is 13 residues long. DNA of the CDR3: TGCGCCAGCAGCCAGGATGGTCACCCACTTCTGTTTTTT. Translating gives CASSQDGHPLLFF.

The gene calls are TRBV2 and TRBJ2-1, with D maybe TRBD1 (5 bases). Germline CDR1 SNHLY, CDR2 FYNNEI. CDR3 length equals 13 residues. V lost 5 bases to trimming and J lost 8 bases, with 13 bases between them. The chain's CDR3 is CASSQTLRDEQFF. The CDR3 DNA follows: TGTGCCAGCAGTCAAACCCTCAGGGATGAGCAGTTCTTC.

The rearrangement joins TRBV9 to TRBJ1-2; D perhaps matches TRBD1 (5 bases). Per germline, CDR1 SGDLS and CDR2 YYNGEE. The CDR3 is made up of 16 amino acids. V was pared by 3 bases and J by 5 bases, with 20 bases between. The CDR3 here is CASSAWGRPKGYGYTF. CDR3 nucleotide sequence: TGTGCCAGCAGCGCGTGGGGCAGGCCCAAAGGGTATGGCTACACCTTC.

CDR3 loop: CASSLMGQGAGEQYF. CDR3 in DNA: TGTGCCAGCAGTTTGATGGGGCAGGGGGCTGGCGAGCAGTACTTC. The gene calls are TRBV27 and TRBJ2-7, with TRBD1 identical over 8 bases. The trim removed 3 bases at V and 6 bases at J, leaving 10 bases unmatched. Looked up from germline, CDR1 is MNHEY and CDR2 is SMNVEV (reference sequence). The CDR3 covers 15 residues.

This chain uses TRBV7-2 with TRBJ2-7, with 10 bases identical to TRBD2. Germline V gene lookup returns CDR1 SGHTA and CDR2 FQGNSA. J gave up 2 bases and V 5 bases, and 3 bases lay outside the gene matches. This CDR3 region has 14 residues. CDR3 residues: CASSLGTSAYEQYF. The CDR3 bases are TGTGCCAGCAGCCTCGGGACTAGCGCCTACGAGCAGTACTTC.

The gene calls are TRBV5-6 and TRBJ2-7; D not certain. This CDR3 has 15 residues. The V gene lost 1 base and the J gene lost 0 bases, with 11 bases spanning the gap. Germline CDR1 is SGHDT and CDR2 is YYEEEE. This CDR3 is CASSLNSLSSYEQYF. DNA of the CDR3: TGTGCCAGCAGCTTGAACAGCCTCTCCTCCTACGAGCAGTACTTC. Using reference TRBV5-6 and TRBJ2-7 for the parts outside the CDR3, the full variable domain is DAGVTQSPTHLIKTRGQQVTLRCSPKSGHDTVSWYQQALGQGPQFIFQYYEEEERQRGNFPDRFSGHQFPNYSSELNVNALLLGDSALYLCASSLNSLSSYEQYFGPGTRLTVT.

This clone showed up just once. DNA of the CDR3: TGTGCCAGCAAGTCGGGGATCCGGACCACGTCAGTCTATGGCTACACCTTC. It translates to CASKSGIRTTSVYGYTF. The rearrangement links TRBV5-5 to TRBJ1-2; D unresolved. The CDR3 runs to 17 residues. The germline CDR1 and CDR2 sequences are SGHKS and YYEKEE (reference sequence). The V gene lost 6 bases and the J gene lost 4 bases, with 25 bases spanning the gap.

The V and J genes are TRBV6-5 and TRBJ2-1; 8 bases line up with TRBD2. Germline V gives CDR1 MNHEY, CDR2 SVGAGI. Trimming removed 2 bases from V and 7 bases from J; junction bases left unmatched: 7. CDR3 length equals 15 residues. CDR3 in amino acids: CASSYGAGGGNEQFF. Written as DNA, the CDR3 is TGTGCCAGCAGTTACGGGGCGGGAGGAGGAAATGAGCAGTTCTTC.

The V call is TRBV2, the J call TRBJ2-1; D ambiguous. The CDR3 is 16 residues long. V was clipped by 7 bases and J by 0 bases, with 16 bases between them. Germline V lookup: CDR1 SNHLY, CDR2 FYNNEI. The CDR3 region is CASILRQVSSYNEQFF. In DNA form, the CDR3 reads TGTGCCAGCATTCTACGCCAGGTGAGCTCCTACAATGAGCAGTTCTTC.

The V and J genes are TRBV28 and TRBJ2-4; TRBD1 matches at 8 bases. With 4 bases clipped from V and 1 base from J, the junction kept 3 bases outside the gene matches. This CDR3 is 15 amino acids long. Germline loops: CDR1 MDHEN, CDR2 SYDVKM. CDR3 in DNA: TGTGCCAGCAGTTCCCAGGGGGCGGCCAAAAACATTCAGTACTTC. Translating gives CASSSQGAAKNIQYF.

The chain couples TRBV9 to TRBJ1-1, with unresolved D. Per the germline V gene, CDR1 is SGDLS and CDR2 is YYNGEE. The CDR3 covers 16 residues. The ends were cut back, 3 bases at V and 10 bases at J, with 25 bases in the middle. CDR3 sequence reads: CASSDGVRTEDLGAFF. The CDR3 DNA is TGTGCCAGCAGCGATGGGGTACGAACGGAAGATCTGGGAGCTTTCTTT. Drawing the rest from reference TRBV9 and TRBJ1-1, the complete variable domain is DSGVTQTPKHLITATGQRVTLRCSPRSGDLSVYWYQQSLDQGLQFLIQYYNGEERAKGNILERFSAQQFPDLHSELNLSSLELGDSALYFCASSDGVRTEDLGAFFGQGTRLTVV.

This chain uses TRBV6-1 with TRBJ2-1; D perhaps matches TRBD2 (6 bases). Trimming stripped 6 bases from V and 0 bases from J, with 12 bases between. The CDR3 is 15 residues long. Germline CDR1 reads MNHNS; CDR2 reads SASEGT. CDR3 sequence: CASRSVGGSYNEQFF. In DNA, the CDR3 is TGTGCCAGCAGGTCAGTGGGGGGCTCCTACAATGAGCAGTTCTTC.

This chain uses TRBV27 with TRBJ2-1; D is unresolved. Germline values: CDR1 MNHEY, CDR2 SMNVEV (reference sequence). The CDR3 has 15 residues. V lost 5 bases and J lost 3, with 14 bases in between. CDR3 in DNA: TGTGCCAGCAGTCCCCCTCGGATAGACTACAATGAGCAGTTCTTC. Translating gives CASSPPRIDYNEQFF.

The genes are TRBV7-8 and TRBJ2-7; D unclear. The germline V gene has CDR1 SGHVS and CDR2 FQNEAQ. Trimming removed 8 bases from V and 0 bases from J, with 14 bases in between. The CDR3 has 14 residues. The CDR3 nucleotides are TGTGCCAGCGGAGACGAGTGGAGCTCCTACGAGCAGTACTTC. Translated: CASGDEWSSYEQYF.